The text below deals with one T cell receptor (beta chain). The target of this receptor is not known. One junction end disagrees with the germline gene, perhaps due to a read error. The donors were roughly 39 Caucasian individuals from Russia, aged roughly 6 to 100 years, who were systemically healthy. Roughly 9.5 milliliters of peripheral blood were drawn from each donor into EDTA-treated Vacutainer tubes. Ficoll-Paque density-gradient centrifugation was used to isolate PBMCs, with at least 6.5 million per sample. Total RNA was extracted from PBMCs with Trizol reagent, with at least 6 micrograms obtained per sample. For every donor, flow cytometry on a PBMC aliquot measured the percentage of naive CD45RAhigh/CD27high T cells. The library was made by 5' RACE. Sequenced on an Illumina HiSeq 2500. A second PCR of roughly 7 to 11 cycles was run with a J-beta primer mix and a sample-barcoded 5' primer. A template-switch 5' adaptor carrying 12 random nucleotides introduced a unique molecular identifier onto each TCR beta cDNA molecule. Each sample yielded at least 2.5 million CDR3-containing paired-end reads. The Mint cDNA synthesis kit, primed by a TRBC-specific oligonucleotide, was used to synthesize first-strand cDNA from all RNA. All cDNA was treated with uracil-DNA glycosylase and then went through a first 18-cycle PCR with the universal primers M1SS and BC2_uni_R. The study's processing was this. Each sample was normalized by randomly selecting 1 million high-quality reads, each carrying a distinct molecular identifier. Instead of being binned into consensus sequences, reads with shared molecular identifiers were discarded. MiTCR, with a Q25 quality threshold and the strictest error-elimination algorithm, was used for CDR3 identification, clonotype clustering and error correction. A nonparametric unseen species model using Euler transformation provided a lower-bound estimate of total TCR beta diversity. In TCRdb, the public reads were trimmed at Q25 with fastp and aligned with MiXCR, with productive beta chains retained. Entries that share a CDR3 protein sequence are merged under the most common genes and DNA. TCRdb, rather than the study authors, made the V and J calls. This sample holds fewer than 2,000,000 distinct CDR3 sequences; roughly 32% were observed only once. Of the sample, about 11% falls within the top ten clones.

In the germline V gene (reference sequence), CDR1 corresponds to DFQATT and CDR2 to SNEGSKA. From the cysteine through the phenylalanine, the CDR3 covers 14 amino acids. Only CDR3 DNA remains: 42 bases, in frame from the first base. The data are from a study of blood T cells in healthy people across ages (dated by TCRdb to 2014 to 2015). About the study as a whole: In model experiments, template switching captured roughly one uniquely barcoded TCR beta cDNA molecule for every two T cells. Donors were grouped into four age groups: young (average 16 years), middle-aged (39), aged (around 60) and long-lived (approximately 75). Using the same blood draw, the study looked at two additional independent replicas of 1 million unique cDNA reads for two donors, one aged 18 to 30 and the other aged 80 or older. To avoid experimental bias, donors of different ages were distributed randomly across sequencing lanes. Using deep sequencing normalized with unique cDNA molecular identifiers, the study measured how TCR beta repertoire diversity changes with age. General findings and caveats noted by the study authors: A strong correlation was found between observed TCR beta diversity and the percentage of naive T cells measured by flow cytometry. Observed TCR beta diversity per million T cells fell roughly linearly with age, and a significant reduction was already apparent by age around 40. Since profiling was done on bulk unsorted PBMCs, naive and antigen-experienced compartments could not be conclusively compared. Estimates of total diversity based on one million sequenced T cells were considered lower bounds and underestimates. Because the CMV infection status of the donors was unknown, age-related changes in expanded clonotypes may potentially have been confounded. Compared with the aged group, more naive CD4+ T cells, fewer expanded clones and increased TCR diversity were shown by the long-lived group, suggesting age selection.

The sequencing input was blood. The chain uses TRBV20-1 and TRBJ2-7, with TRBD2 matching 7 junction bases. The clonotype was recovered from a woman aged 25 to 39 in good health. The nucleotide sequence is TGCAGTGCCCCGATAGCGGGTAACTCCTACAAGCAGTACTTC. Translated, it reads CSAPIAGNSYKQYF.